This is a list of T cell receptor beta chains from one sample in a study of blood T cell repertoires in COVID-19. Sequenced by immunoSEQ multiplex PCR; TCRdb stores in-frame clones only, minus some. The sample includes some 340,000 clones, around 86% of them seen just once. Sequencing was done on a sample of PBMCs or T cells enriched from blood (not recorded which). The receptors shown here come from a woman aged 45-65 years who had recovered from COVID-19. Each CDR3 is given with its conserved first and last residue.

>TRBV20-1|TRBJ2-1
CSASQEHEQFF
>TRBV12-3/TRBV12-4|TRBJ2-3
CASTITNPTTQYF
>TRBV30|TRBJ1-1
CAWSVGAKNTEAFF
>TRBV3-1/TRBV3-2|TRBJ1-2
CASSGQGKVTF
>TRBV6-5|TRBJ1-5
CASSPGGGQPQHF
>TRBV4-3|TRBJ1-2
CASSQDGTGELGYTF
>TRBV7-8|TRBJ2-2
CAAGAAVGTGELFF
>TRBV27|TRBJ1-5
CASSLGQGAGQPQHF
>TRBV7-2|TRBJ1-4
CASSQTTGSGKLFF
>TRBV19|TRBJ1-1
CASKSATGGMMNTEAFF
>TRBV5-1|TRBJ2-3
CASSYPRPESGSASTDTQYF
>TRBV27|TRBJ1-5
CASSFSGDSNQPQHF
>TRBV5-1|TRBJ2-7
CASRTGISYEQYF
>TRBV6-5|TRBJ1-1
CASRAELMNTEAFF
>TRBV7-3|TRBJ1-2
CASSQKPLVSTNYGYTF
>TRBV20-1|TRBJ1-1
CSAGYSTEAFF
>TRBV28|TRBJ1-1
CASGEGRKAFF
>TRBV2|TRBJ1-4
CASSEGGTREKLFF
>TRBV2|TRBJ1-5
CASSEPGPQHF
>TRBV6-1|TRBJ1-2
CASSEATGAGYGYTF
>TRBV30|TRBJ2-7
CAWSGETGGYEQYF
>TRBV27|TRBJ1-1
CASQGGLNTEAFF
>TRBV19|TRBJ2-1
CASSVDRGMNEQFF
>TRBV7-2|TRBJ1-3
CASSLARTASGNTIYF
>TRBV7-8|TRBJ1-5
CASSSRQGDQPQHF
>TRBV28|TRBJ2-7
CASSFDGRKEQYF
>TRBV5-1|TRBJ2-5
CASKGTVDQETQYF
>TRBV30|TRBJ2-7
CAWSPTGPYEQYF
>TRBV6-4|TRBJ1-2
CASSGSLGTGSYGYTF
>TRBV5-1|TRBJ1-2
CASRPPAGEGYTF
>TRBV9|TRBJ1-6
CASTRGRGSSPLHF
>TRBV2|TRBJ2-6
CASTIMRGFAGANVLTF
>TRBV5-1|TRBJ2-2
CASLSDGELFF
>TRBV18|TRBJ1-5
CASSPGTESNQPQHF
>TRBV30|TRBJ2-4
CAWSVGVAKNIQYF
>TRBV7-8|TRBJ1-5
CASSPRPTGGNQPQHF
>TRBV2|TRBJ1-1
CASSSRSSRGNTEAFF
>TRBV7-2|TRBJ2-7
CASSLQGANYEQYF
>TRBV6-2/TRBV6-3|TRBJ1-5
CASSYPTGDQPQHF
>TRBV3-1/TRBV3-2|TRBJ1-2
CASSQDQGFYGYTF
>TRBV19|TRBJ1-2
CASSTGLVGYTF
>TRBV19|TRBJ2-1
CAISPQGTVNEQFF
>TRBV7-9|TRBJ1-2
CASSRDRVLWGYTF
>TRBV20-1|TRBJ1-2
CSANGGGYTF
>TRBV13|TRBJ1-4
CASSLEGRDEKLFF
>TRBV19|TRBJ1-1
CASREQGLGNTEAFF
>TRBV29-1|TRBJ1-1
CSVPAGTGRGWGTEAFF
>TRBV6-5|TRBJ1-1
CASTGNNAEAFF
>TRBV19|TRBJ1-6
CASTTPQGHLNSPLHF
>TRBV11-3|TRBJ2-5
CASSLGRETQYF
>TRBV6-4|TRBJ2-2
CASSEGLAAGELFF
>TRBV14|TRBJ1-4
CASSQDLVGSAGEKLFF
>TRBV18|TRBJ1-1
CASSPEAVWNTEAFF